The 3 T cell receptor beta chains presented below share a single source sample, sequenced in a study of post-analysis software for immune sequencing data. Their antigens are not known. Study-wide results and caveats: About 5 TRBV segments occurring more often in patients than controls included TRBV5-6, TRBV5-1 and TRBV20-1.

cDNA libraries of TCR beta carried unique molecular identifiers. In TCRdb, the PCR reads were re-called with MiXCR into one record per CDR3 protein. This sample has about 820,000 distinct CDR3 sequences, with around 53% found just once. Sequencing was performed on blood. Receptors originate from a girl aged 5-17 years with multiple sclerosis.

The CDR3 DNA reads TGTGCCAGCAGTTCTCGGTTCACAGATACGCAGTATTTT. Protein product: CASSSRFTDTQYF. The rearrangement joins TRBV7-2 to TRBJ2-3; D remains ambiguous. The germline gives CDR1 SGHTA, CDR2 FQGNSA. The CDR3 loop spans 13 amino acids. The ends were cut back, 6 bases at V and 2 bases at J, with 9 bases in the middle.

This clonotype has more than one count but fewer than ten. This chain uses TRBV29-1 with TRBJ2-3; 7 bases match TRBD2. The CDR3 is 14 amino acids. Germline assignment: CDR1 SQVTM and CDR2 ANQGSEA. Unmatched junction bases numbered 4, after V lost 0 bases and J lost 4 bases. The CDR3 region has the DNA TGCAGCGTTGAAGAAGGACTAGAGGCAGATACGCAGTATTTT. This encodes CSVEEGLEADTQYF.

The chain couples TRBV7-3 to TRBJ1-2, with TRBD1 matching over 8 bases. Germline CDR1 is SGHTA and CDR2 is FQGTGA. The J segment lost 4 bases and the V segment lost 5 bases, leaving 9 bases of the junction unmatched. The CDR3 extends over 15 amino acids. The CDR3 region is CASSRGTGALYGYTF. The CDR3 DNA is TGTGCCAGCAGCCGGGGGACAGGAGCACTCTATGGCTACACCTTC.